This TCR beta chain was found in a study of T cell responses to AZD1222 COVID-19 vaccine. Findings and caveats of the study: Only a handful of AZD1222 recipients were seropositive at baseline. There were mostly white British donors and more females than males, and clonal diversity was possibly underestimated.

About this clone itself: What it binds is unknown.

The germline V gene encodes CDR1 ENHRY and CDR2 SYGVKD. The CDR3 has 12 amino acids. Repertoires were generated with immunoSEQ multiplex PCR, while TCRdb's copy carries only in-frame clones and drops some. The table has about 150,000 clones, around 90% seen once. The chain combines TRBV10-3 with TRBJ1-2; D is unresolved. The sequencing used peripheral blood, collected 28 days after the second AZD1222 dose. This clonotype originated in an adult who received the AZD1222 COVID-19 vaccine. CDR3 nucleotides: TGTGCTTCCTCGGGGAAGGGCTATGGCTACACCTTC. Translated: CASSGKGYGYTF.